This T cell receptor beta chain was documented in a study of T-cell memory formation after mild COVID-19 (dated by TCRdb to the early 2020s). Broadly, across the study: TCR sequence clusters from the two donors were found to be largely donor specific. Longitudinal TCRalpha and TCRbeta repertoire sequencing tracked T-cell clones expanding and contracting after mild COVID-19 in a couple of donors. The cohort was made up of two young adult volunteers, one female and one male, who were previously healthy.

Results and caveats for the whole study, not just this receptor: The study covered only a couple of mild cases, and larger cohorts including severe cases with pre-infection samples were considered necessary. Contracting CD4+ clones appeared mostly in the CM and EM memory subsets, whereas CD8+ clones were enriched in EMRA. SARS-CoV-2 specificity of the second-wave clones peaking on day 37 was not confirmed. Balanced CD4/CD8 phenotypes were observed for clones contracting from day 15 to 85, whereas a bias towards CD4+ was observed for a second wave of clones expanding from day 15 to 37. Some responding clones were found in pre-infection memory, which suggests that pre-existing cross-reactive memory T cells took part in the SARS-CoV-2 response.

The germline V gene encodes CDR1 MGHRA and CDR2 YSYEKL. The CDR3 spans 16 residues, from the cysteine through the phenylalanine. The DNA shown is the 48-base CDR3, in frame from base 1. Trimmed from V: 6 bases; trimmed from J: 3 bases; junction bases lacking a gene match: 10. Ficoll-Paque density gradient centrifugation was used to isolate PBMCs. As concerns this clonotype: Its antigen remains unidentified. No much larger clone exists at a distance of one base, and base qualities are not known.

Sequenced using an Illumina NovaSeq 6000. TCRalpha and TCRbeta cDNA libraries were built by 5'RACE with constant-segment primers, adding sample barcodes and unique molecular identifiers. RNA was extracted from every sample with Trizol reagent. Library amplification was performed in two PCR steps, and a second sample barcode and Illumina TruSeq adapters were introduced in the second step. Libraries were sequenced on an Illumina NovaSeq with 2 x 150 bp paired-end reads. The original pipeline was this. The reads were demultiplexed and collapsed into UMI-guided consensus sequences using migec v1.2.7. With mixcr v2.1.11, UMI consensuses were aligned to TRA and TRB V and J templates and assembled into clonotypes. A clonotype was counted as expanded or contracted only if both edgeR and NoisET called the change significant, with noise models trained on biological replicates. edgeR calls used a false discovery rate-adjusted p below 0.01 and a log2 fold-change threshold of 1. PCA with hierarchical clustering of max-normalized trajectories of the 1000 most abundant clonotypes was used as exploratory dynamics analysis. Separately sequenced CD4+ and CD8+ repertoires were used to assign a CD4 or CD8 phenotype to each responding clone. TCRdb reprocessing: public reads trimmed at Q25 with fastp, clones called with MiXCR, in-frame beta chains kept. Identical CDR3 protein sequences are pooled into one entry, listed with their most common genes and DNA. TCRdb, rather than the study authors, made the V and J calls. This sample gives 550,000 to 650,000 distinct CDR3 sequences in total; 15% to 20% of them show up just once. About 8.1% of the sample comes from the top ten.

The source material was PBMCs or a T cell subset sorted from them (not recorded which). The rearrangement joined TRBV4-1 to TRBJ2-7, with TRBD2 matching 11 junction bases. The clonotype originates from an adult woman who had mild COVID-19 (a few samples of this study predate the infection). The sample titles of this study are shuffled in the database, so cell type and time point are left out; the donor was told from shared clones. The CDR3 loop reads CASRGTSGAGSYEQYF. The DNA sequence follows: TGCGCCAGCAGAGGGACTAGCGGAGCGGGGAGCTACGAGCAGTACTTC.